This T cell receptor beta chain was recorded in a study of T cell repertoires in cytomegalovirus infection. Study context: Both CMV infection and a matching HLA type were indicated by public TCR beta signatures.

V was shortened by 5 bases and J by 4 bases, with 17 bases between the two germline ends. The germline CDR1 and CDR2 sequences are SGHVS and FQNEAQ. The CDR3 is 15 residues long. This clonotype was seen repeatedly, ten times or more. As yet, its antigen is unknown. A single record per CDR3 protein comes from TCRdb applying MiXCR to the reads. The data show roughly 250,000 distinct CDR3 sequences, over 20% seen once. Findings and limits, study-wide: CMV carriers having the relevant HLA were flagged by cumulative public TCR beta family frequency. There were HLA-C-restricted CMV-specific TCR beta clonotypes dominating the ex vivo response.

The sequence came from a human donor in good health (CMV status not recorded). Some clones in this sample may be carry-over from other donors' samples. The chain employs TRBV7-8 and TRBJ1-2; D possibly corresponds to TRBD1 (5 bases). Sequencing was performed on CD8+ T cells from PBMCs. In DNA, the CDR3 is TGTGCCAGCAGCCCCGTCGCGGGGGGGATCTATGGCTACACCTTC. As protein: CASSPVAGGIYGYTF.